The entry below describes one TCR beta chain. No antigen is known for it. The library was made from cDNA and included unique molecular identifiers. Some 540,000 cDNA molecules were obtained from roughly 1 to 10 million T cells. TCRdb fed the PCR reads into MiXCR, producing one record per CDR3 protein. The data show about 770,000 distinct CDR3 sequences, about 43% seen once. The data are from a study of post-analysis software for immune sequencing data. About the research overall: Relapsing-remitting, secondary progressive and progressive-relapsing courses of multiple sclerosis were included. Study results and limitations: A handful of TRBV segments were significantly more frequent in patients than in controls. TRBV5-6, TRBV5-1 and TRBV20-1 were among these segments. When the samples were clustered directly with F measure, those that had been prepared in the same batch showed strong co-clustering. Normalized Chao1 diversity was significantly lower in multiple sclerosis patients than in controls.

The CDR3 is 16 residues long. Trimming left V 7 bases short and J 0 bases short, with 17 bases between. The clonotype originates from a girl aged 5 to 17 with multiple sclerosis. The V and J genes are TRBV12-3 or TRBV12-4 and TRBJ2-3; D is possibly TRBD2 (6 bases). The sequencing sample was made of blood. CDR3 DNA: TGTGCCAGCACCCTCGGGACCAGCGGGAGCACAGATACGCAGTATTTT. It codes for CASTLGTSGSTDTQYF.